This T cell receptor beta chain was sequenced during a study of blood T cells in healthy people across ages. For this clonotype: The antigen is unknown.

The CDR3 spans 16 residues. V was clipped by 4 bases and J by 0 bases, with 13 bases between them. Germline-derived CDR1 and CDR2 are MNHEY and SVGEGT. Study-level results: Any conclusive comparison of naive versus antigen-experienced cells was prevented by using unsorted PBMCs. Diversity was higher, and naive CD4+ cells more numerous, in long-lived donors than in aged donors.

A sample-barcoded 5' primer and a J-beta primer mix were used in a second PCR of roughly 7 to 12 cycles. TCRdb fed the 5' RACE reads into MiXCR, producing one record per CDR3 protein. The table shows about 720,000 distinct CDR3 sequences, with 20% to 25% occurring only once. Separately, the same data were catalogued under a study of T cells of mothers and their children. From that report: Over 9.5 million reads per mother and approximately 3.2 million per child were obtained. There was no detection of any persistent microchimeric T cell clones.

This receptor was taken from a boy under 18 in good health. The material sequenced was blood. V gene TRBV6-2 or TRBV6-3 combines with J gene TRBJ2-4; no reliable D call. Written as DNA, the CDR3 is TGTGCCAGCAGTTCCCCTTATGGCCTAGCCAAAAACATTCAGTACTTC. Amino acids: CASSSPYGLAKNIQYF.